The next 3 T cell receptor beta chains were all read from a single sample in a study of blood T cells in healthy people across ages. With a J-beta primer mix and a sample-barcoded 5' primer, a second PCR ran about 7 to 12 cycles. MiXCR, run by TCRdb on the 5' RACE reads, gives a single entry per CDR3 protein. The repertoire holds around 1,000,000 distinct CDR3 sequences, with approximately 25% as singletons. These data were also filed under a second study, of T cells of mothers and their children.

The specimen was blood. Receptor source: a girl under 10 years old in good health.

This rearrangement joins TRBV7-8 to TRBJ1-2; D gene unclear. Germline-derived CDR1 and CDR2 are SGHVS and FQNEAQ. V was cut by 5 bases and J by 4 bases, with 17 bases left in between. The CDR3 contains 15 residues. CDR3: CASSHSLVGSYGYTF. The CDR3 region has the DNA TGTGCCAGCAGCCACTCCTTAGTAGGGAGCTATGGCTACACCTTC.

This clonotype was recorded at least ten times. The chain links TRBV18 to TRBJ2-7; D could derive from TRBD1 or TRBD2 (5 bases each). Trimming removed 3 bases from V and 2 bases from J, with 11 bases in between. The CDR3 spans 14 residues. The germline gives CDR1 KGHSH, CDR2 LQKENI. Here the CDR3 reads CASSPGTVPYEQYF. Here the CDR3 DNA reads TGTGCCAGCTCACCCGGGACGGTGCCCTACGAGCAGTACTTC.

In this sample, this clonotype turned up a few times. This chain's CDR3 is CASSQDPNGAGREQYF. The CDR3 region has the DNA TGCGCCAGCAGCCAAGATCCGAACGGGGCAGGGCGCGAGCAGTACTTC. The gene calls are TRBV4-1 and TRBJ2-7; D might be TRBD1 or TRBD2, each matching 5 bases. CDR1 is MGHRA, CDR2 YSYEKL, per germline. V lost 0 bases and J lost 6, with 18 bases in between. The CDR3 is 16 amino acids.